This T cell receptor beta chain originates from a study of Ad26.COV2.S vaccination and SARS-CoV-2 variants. Produced via immunoSEQ multiplex PCR; TCRdb's table is partial and in-frame only. The repertoire includes roughly 320,000 clones, about 82% of them detected once, and about 2.1% sits in the top ten. V was pared by 4 bases and J by 5 bases, with 10 bases of the junction left unmatched. There are 16 residues in the CDR3. Germline assignment: CDR1 MNHNS and CDR2 SASEGT. Specified treatment: around 19 received Ad26.COV2.S at low or high dose, single or two shots; a few received placebo; per-sample allocation not given. The samples were gathered on day 63 after the first injection of vaccine or placebo. It was Wuhan-strain SARS-CoV-2 spike that the Ad26 vaccine vector expressed.

The sequences come from peripheral blood, collected in a trial of Ad26.COV2.S vaccine versus placebo. This chain connects TRBV6-1 to TRBJ1-5, with 8 nucleotides matching TRBD1. The sequence derives from a person between 18 and 65 years old who received the Ad26.COV2.S COVID-19 vaccine or a placebo. The CDR3 loop reads CASSANPGGAYQPQHF. The CDR3 region has the DNA TGTGCCAGCAGTGCGAACCCAGGGGGCGCATATCAGCCCCAGCATTTT.